This T cell receptor (beta chain) was found in a study of blood T cell repertoires in COVID-19. Study as a whole: Samples representing acute and convalescent COVID-19 were sourced from the United States, Italy and Spain.

Across under 25 US areas, participants ranged in age from about 18 to 90 years. Each participant's cohort was designated according to participant-reported clinical history. Authors' processing steps: Amplification from reference gene primers served as the basis for estimated nucleated cell counts. Only in-frame clones appear in the TCRdb table, and some are missing; sequencing was by immunoSEQ multiplex PCR. D and trimming were read from the DNA, whereas the V and J calls and clone size are those reported in that table. Of some 490,000 clones in the sample, 88% were seen once. This CDR3 region has 16 residues. Germline loops: CDR1 MNHNS, CDR2 SASEGT. Trimming took 4 bases from V and 2 from J, leaving 14 bases between them.

The origin of this receptor is a woman aged 55-70 years who had recovered from COVID-19. Sequenced input: PBMCs or T cells enriched from blood (not recorded which). This chain uses TRBV6-1 with TRBJ1-4, with D possibly TRBD1 on 5 matching bases. CDR3 loop: CASSVIRQGTNEKLFF. CDR3 coding DNA: TGTGCCAGCAGTGTCATTAGGCAGGGTACTAATGAAAAACTGTTTTTT.